These 5 T cell receptor beta chains originate from one sample sequenced in a study of T cells in women clearing cervical HPV infection. The repertoire was sequenced with immunoSEQ multiplex PCR; TCRdb's copy has only in-frame clones and lacks some. This specimen shows fewer than 30,000 clones; the ten leading clones hold about a sixth. The sample consisted of blood buffy coat. Receptors originate from a woman between 18 and 70 years old with a cervical HPV16 infection that either progressed to CIN3+ or cleared (not recorded which).

A word on this clone: The CDR3 is cut off 3 residues early in the read; its end comes from the germline J gene. The chain combines TRBV10-3 with TRBJ2-3; D not resolved. Looked up from germline, CDR1 is ENHRY and CDR2 is SYGVKD. The CDR3 contains 14 residues. Trimming left V 2 bases short and J 5 bases short, with 11 bases between. The CDR3 reads CAISERPQEDTQYF. CDR3 bases read: TGTGCCATCAGTGAGAGACCCCAGGAAGATACG.

Comments on this clone: The missing CDR3 end, 3 residues past where the read stops, is filled in from the germline J gene. The chain has TRBV19 and TRBJ1-5, with no clear D. The V end lost 7 bases, the J end lost 3 bases, and 13 bases lay between the germline ends. This CDR3 contains 14 residues. CDR1 and CDR2 from the germline V gene are LNHDA and SQIVND (reference sequence). CDR3 sequence: CASTQANHNQPQHF. CDR3 DNA (partial): TGTGCCAGTACTCAAGCGAACCACAATCAGCCC. Looking up the rest from reference TRBV19 and TRBJ1-5 gives the full variable domain: DGGITQSPKYLFRKEGQNVTLSCEQNLNHDAMYWYRQDPGQGLRLIYYSQIVNDFQKGDIAEGYSVSREKKESFPLTVTSAQKNPTAFYLCASTQANHNQPQHFGDGTRLSIL.

As concerns this clone: The CDR3 extends 3 residues past the end of the read, so its final part is completed from the germline J gene. V and J are TRBV18 and TRBJ1-1; tentatively, D is TRBD1 (5 bases). The V end was cut by 3 bases, the J end by 4 bases, with 21 bases between. Germline loops: CDR1 KGHSH, CDR2 LQKENI. CDR3 length: 17 residues. The CDR3 region is CASSPGLAQGVSTEAFF. CDR3 bases read: TGTGCCAGCTCACCGGGGTTGGCTCAGGGTGTCTCCACTGAA.

About this clone itself: The read ends 3 residues shy of where the CDR3 ends; the end is completed using the germline J gene. This chain links TRBV7-9 with TRBJ2-2; TRBD2 aligns across 9 bases. CDR1 is SEHNR, CDR2 FQNEAQ, per germline (reference sequence). The V and J ends lost 8 bases and 2 bases, in that order; junction bases with no gene match: 6. The CDR3 length is 15 residues. CDR3 bases read: TGTGCCAGCGGTATAGCGGGGGTAAACACCGGGGAG. Translating gives CASGIAGVNTGE. The whole CDR3 sequence is CASGIAGVNTGELFF.

With respect to this clone: The CDR3 goes on 3 residues after the read ends, and that part is filled in from the germline J gene. V gene TRBV2 combines with J gene TRBJ1-1; 7 nucleotides line up with TRBD1. The CDR3 sequence is 15 residues long. Trimming at V came to 6 bases and at J to 1 base, leaving 8 bases not matched to a gene. The germline gives CDR1 SNHLY, CDR2 FYNNEI. The part of the CDR3 DNA that was read is TGTGCCAGCAGCGCCTCGACAGGGAGGAACACTGAA. Its translation is CASSASTGRNTE. The complete CDR3 protein is CASSASTGRNTEAFF.